Each of the 22 T cell receptor beta chains below was sequenced from the same sample in a study of cytomegalovirus exposure and HLA in healthy donors. The PCR used 60 Vbeta and 13 Jbeta primers. Only in-frame clones appear in the TCRdb table, and some are missing; sequencing was by immunoSEQ multiplex PCR. In the table there are some 100,000 clones, approximately 77% of which are singletons. The sample taken for sequencing was PBMCs. These receptors originate from a man aged 50-60 years in good health and CMV-seropositive.

The gene calls are TRBV6-5 and TRBJ1-6; a possible D gene is TRBD1 (5 bases). Germline loops: CDR1 MNHEY, CDR2 SVGAGI. The V and J ends lost 2 bases and 7 bases respectively, with 12 bases between them. This CDR3 spans 15 amino acids. The CDR3 sequence: CASSYRAGMNSPLHF. CDR3 coding DNA: TGTGCCAGCAGTTACAGGGCAGGGATGAATTCACCCCTCCACTTT.

This clone has just a few counts. The rearrangement joins TRBV9 to TRBJ1-1, with TRBD1 as a possible D gene (6 bases). The CDR3 extends over 16 amino acids. From germline, CDR1 is SGDLS and CDR2 YYNGEE. Trimming left V 4 bases short and J 4 bases short, with 20 bases between. As DNA, the CDR3 is TGTGCCAGCAGCTCGCGACAGGCCCCGGGGGGCACTGAAGCTTTCTTT. This encodes CASSSRQAPGGTEAFF. The full variable domain, its missing parts supplied by reference TRBV9 and TRBJ1-1, is DSGVTQTPKHLITATGQRVTLRCSPRSGDLSVYWYQQSLDQGLQFLIQYYNGEERAKGNILERFSAQQFPDLHSELNLSSLELGDSALYFCASSSRQAPGGTEAFFGQGTRLTVV.

This chain uses TRBV7-9 with TRBJ1-3; possible D gene TRBD1, 5 bases. The ends were cut back, 1 base at V and 2 bases at J, with 9 bases in the middle. There are 15 residues in the CDR3. Germline loops: CDR1 SEHNR, CDR2 FQNEAQ (reference sequence). The CDR3 is CASSLEGGAGNTIYF. CDR3 DNA sequence: TGTGCCAGCAGCTTAGAAGGAGGGGCTGGAAACACCATATATTTT.

The chain links TRBV7-9 to TRBJ2-3; 7 bases align to TRBD2. The V and J ends lost 3 bases and 2 bases, in that order; junction bases with no gene match: 5. The CDR3 loop spans 15 amino acids. The germline V gene encodes CDR1 SEHNR and CDR2 FQNEAQ (reference sequence). For the CDR3, the DNA is TGTGCCAGCAGCTTTAGGGACTACCTCACAGATACGCAGTATTTT. It encodes CASSFRDYLTDTQYF.

The rearrangement joins TRBV14 to TRBJ1-6, with 8 bases aligning to TRBD1. The CDR3 sequence is 18 residues long. Germline V gives CDR1 SGHDN, CDR2 FVKESK. V lost 0 bases and J lost 7; bases outside the gene matches: 11. The CDR3 region has the DNA TGTGCCAGCAGCCAAGAGGGGCAGGGGGCGAACCAAAATTCACCCCTCCACTTT. This translates into CASSQEGQGANQNSPLHF.

The rearrangement joins TRBV10-2 to TRBJ1-2; a weak D match, TRBD1 (5 bases). The CDR3 totals 13 residues. Germline CDR1 WSHSY, CDR2 SAAADI. V shed 9 bases and J shed 2 bases, with 13 bases lying between them. The CDR3 DNA sequence: TGCGCCAGTTTGGGGGAGGGGAACTATGGCTACACCTTC. Its translation is CASLGEGNYGYTF.

The chain employs TRBV28 and TRBJ1-5, with 8 positions matching TRBD1. Germline V lookup: CDR1 MDHEN, CDR2 SYDVKM. Unmatched junction bases numbered 4, after V lost 6 bases and J lost 3 bases. This CDR3 contains 14 residues. The CDR3 here is CASRQGGTNQPQHF. In DNA, the CDR3 is TGTGCCAGCAGACAGGGGGGGACCAATCAGCCCCAGCATTTT.

This chain joins TRBV19 and TRBJ2-3; no reliable D call. V shed 6 bases and J shed 2 bases, with 3 bases lying between them. This CDR3 has 11 amino acids. Germline V gene lookup returns CDR1 LNHDA and CDR2 SQIVND (reference sequence). CDR3 in DNA: TGTGCCAGTAGCATCACAGATACGCAGTATTTT. Amino acid sequence: CASSITDTQYF.

J is TRBJ1-5 and V is TRBV7-2; D not resolved. This CDR3 region has 12 residues. Germline-derived CDR1 and CDR2 are SGHTA and FQGNSA. V was trimmed by 3 bases and J by 5 bases, leaving 5 bases between them. The DNA for the CDR3 is TGTGCCAGCAGCTTCCCCGATCAGCCCCAGCATTTT. This sequence encodes CASSFPDQPQHF. Full variable domain (missing parts from reference TRBV7-2 and TRBJ1-5): GAGVSQSPSNKVTEKGKDVELRCDPISGHTALYWYRQSLGQGLEFLIYFQGNSAPDKSGLPSDRFSAERTGGSVSTLTIQRTQQEDSAVYLCASSFPDQPQHFGDGTRLSIL.

The J gene is TRBJ1-2, the V gene TRBV5-6; maybe TRBD1 (6 bases). This CDR3 has 13 residues. Trimming took off 2 bases at V and 2 bases at J, with 7 bases between the two ends. In germline, CDR1 is SGHDT, CDR2 YYEEEE. DNA for the CDR3: TGTGCCAGCAGCTTTACAGGGAACTATGGCTACACCTTC. Protein sequence: CASSFTGNYGYTF.

This chain connects TRBV6-5 to TRBJ2-1; no definite D call. The germline CDR1 and CDR2 sequences are MNHEY and SVGAGI. The CDR3 runs 14 residues. V was trimmed by 7 bases and J by 0 bases, leaving 10 bases between them. In DNA, the CDR3 is TGTGCCAGCACCTCCCCCAGCTCCTACAATGAGCAGTTCTTC. Translated, it gives CASTSPSSYNEQFF.

The chain recombines TRBV11-2 with TRBJ2-7; D is ambiguous. Per the germline V gene, CDR1 is SGHAT and CDR2 is FQNNGV. V dropped 0 bases and J dropped 0 bases, with 9 bases sitting between them. The CDR3 is made up of 15 amino acids. CDR3 in amino acids: CASSLEPRSSYEQYF. The CDR3 bases are TGTGCCAGCAGCTTAGAGCCCCGGAGCTCCTACGAGCAGTACTTC.

The chain is built from TRBV5-1 and TRBJ1-6, with D hard to call. The CDR3 is made up of 14 amino acids. Germline V lookup: CDR1 SGHRS, CDR2 YFSETQ. V dropped 6 bases and J dropped 11 bases, with 18 bases sitting between them. The CDR3 here is CASKVSGRRAPLHF. The CDR3 DNA reads TGCGCCAGCAAGGTATCGGGGAGAAGGGCACCCCTCCACTTT.

This clone was counted once. The chain carries TRBV19 and TRBJ1-1; perhaps TRBD1 as D (5 bases). Deletions cut 8 bases from V and 3 bases from J, with 10 bases between. CDR1 is LNHDA and CDR2 is SQIVND in the germline V gene (reference sequence). There are 12 residues in the CDR3. The CDR3 nucleotides read TGTGCCAGTTCGGGCAGGGACACTGAAGCTTTCTTT. This codes for CASSGRDTEAFF.

This clone was detected only a few times. The final CDR3 position lacks the conserved phenylalanine or tryptophan, pointing to a likely read error. The chain has TRBV5-8 and TRBJ1-5, with D unclear. The CDR3 length is 15 residues. Looked up from germline, CDR1 is SGHTS and CDR2 is YDEGEE. Trimming removed 3 bases from V and 0 bases from J, with 10 bases in between. Here the CDR3 DNA reads TGTGCCAGCAGCTCCGACCTTAATAGCAATCAGCCCCAGCATGTT. The encoded protein is CASSSDLNSNQPQHV.

This clone is a singleton in its sample. CDR3 DNA: TGTGCCAGCAGCAAAGCGGGCAGGGGGGCGGAGACCCAGTACTTC. It codes for CASSKAGRGAETQYF. This chain connects TRBV21-1 to TRBJ2-5; the table's D call, TRBD1, has no DNA check behind it. TRBV21-1 is a recognized pseudogene. The CDR3 contains 15 residues.

This chain connects TRBV7-7 to TRBJ2-2, with 11 nucleotides matching TRBD1. The CDR3 contains 18 residues. Germline CDR1 and CDR2: SSHAT and FNYEAQ (reference sequence). V was clipped by 4 bases and J by 0 bases; unmatched bases: 7. CDR3 in amino acids: CASSSMDRGLSNTGELFF. The CDR3 region has the DNA TGTGCCAGCAGCTCGATGGACAGGGGGCTCTCGAACACCGGGGAGCTGTTTTTT.

The J gene is TRBJ2-3, the V gene TRBV7-6; 9 bases fit TRBD1. Unmatched junction bases numbered 6, after V lost 0 bases and J lost 5 bases. Germline V CDR1 and CDR2: SGHVS, FNYEAQ. There are 16 residues in the CDR3. Here the CDR3 reads CASSLAPGTGQDTQYF. In DNA form, the CDR3 reads TGTGCCAGCAGCTTAGCTCCCGGGACAGGGCAAGATACGCAGTATTTT.

The chain joins TRBV27 to TRBJ2-7; TRBD2 might be the D (5 bases). This CDR3 comprises 14 residues. Germline V gene lookup returns CDR1 MNHEY and CDR2 SMNVEV (reference sequence). The V end was cut by 5 bases, the J end by 2 bases, with 13 bases between. The CDR3 nucleotides read TGTGCCAGCAGTCCGTCCCTCGGGGCCTACGAGCAGTACTTC. Its translation: CASSPSLGAYEQYF.

This clone came up a few times. The chain recombines TRBV19 with TRBJ1-4; a weak D match, TRBD1 (6 bases). With 3 bases removed from V and 7 bases from J, the gap between germline ends came to 15 bases. CDR1 LNHDA and CDR2 SQIVND come from the germline V gene (reference sequence). The CDR3 has 15 residues. The CDR3 DNA reads as TGTGCCAGTAGTATCGGGAACAGGGTGCTTGAAAAACTGTTTTTT. This encodes CASSIGNRVLEKLFF.

The chain uses TRBV6-5 and TRBJ2-3, with 7 bases fitting TRBD2. V trimming: 0 bases; J trimming: 12 bases; junction bases outside the gene matches: 6. The CDR3 consists of 13 residues. The germline V gene has CDR1 MNHEY and CDR2 SVGAGI. The CDR3 DNA is TGTGCCAGCAGTTACTCCAGCGGGACTACTCAGTATTTT. Protein sequence: CASSYSSGTTQYF.

The rearrangement joins TRBV5-5 to TRBJ2-5, with a weak D call TRBD1 (6 bases). Per the germline V gene, CDR1 is SGHKS and CDR2 is YYEKEE (reference sequence). V gave up 4 bases and J gave up 4 bases, with 14 bases separating them. The CDR3 has 14 amino acids. This CDR3 reads CASSPTGSGETQYF. The CDR3, as DNA: TGTGCCAGCAGCCCTACAGGGTCGGGAGAGACCCAGTACTTC.